Only a few counts were recorded for the clone carrying this TCR beta chain. Its antigen is not known. Germline CDR1 KGHSH, CDR2 LQKENI. The CDR3 has 16 amino acids. V lost 3 bases and J lost 1, with 15 bases in between. This PCR relied on a set of 60 Vbeta primers and 13 Jbeta primers. Clones were read by immunoSEQ multiplex PCR, and TCRdb kept only the in-frame ones, dropping some. The sample has about 170,000 clones; approximately 85% are singletons. The entry originates in a study of cytomegalovirus exposure and HLA in healthy donors. Study results and caveats: About 87% or about 30% of the time was how often most TCR beta V segments were productive, according to an earlier analysis. Most likely, a cluster of highly shared sequence variants arose as a sequencing artifact. With later analysis, a missense DCLRE1C variant became linked to TCR beta V- and J-gene trimming. Later analysis showed TCR association rates varying by HLA locus, highest for DRB1 and lowest for HLA-C.

V and J are TRBV18 and TRBJ1-1, with a possible D match to TRBD1 (5 bases). This receptor was identified in a man aged 30-40 years in good health and CMV-seropositive. The specimen sequenced was PBMCs. The CDR3 region has the DNA TGTGCCAGCTCACCTTACCCAGGGAATAAGAACACTGAAGCTTTCTTT. The encoded protein is CASSPYPGNKNTEAFF.